This entry lists 8 T cell receptor beta chains sequenced from one sample in a study of blood T cell repertoires in COVID-19. Profiling relied on immunoSEQ multiplex PCR, and the TCRdb table lists in-frame clones only, not all of them. Here the sample spans 29,000 or so clones, roughly 80% being singletons. The sample consisted of peripheral blood. The receptors originated from a woman in her 70s with acute or convalescent COVID-19.

The chain is built from TRBV27 and TRBJ2-7, with 8 bases that match TRBD1. The CDR3 has 15 amino acids. Trimming removed 5 bases from V and 3 bases from J; junction bases left unmatched: 9. In germline, CDR1 is MNHEY, CDR2 SMNVEV (reference sequence). The CDR3 bases are TGTGCCAGCAGTCCCAGGGGGCGCTTTTTCTACGAGCAGTACTTC. Protein: CASSPRGRFFYEQYF.

The chain combines TRBV2 with TRBJ1-2, with D possibly being TRBD1 (5 bases). The germline V gene has CDR1 SNHLY and CDR2 FYNNEI. Deletions cut 6 bases from V and 4 bases from J, with 15 bases between. The CDR3 contains 14 residues. Written as DNA, the CDR3 is TGTGCCAGCAGGAGAGGAGGGCAGGGCTATGGCTACACCTTC. Protein: CASRRGGQGYGYTF.

This clone has more than one count but fewer than ten. This chain joins TRBV2 and TRBJ1-3; TRBD1 might be the D (6 bases). This CDR3 comprises 15 residues. The V and J ends lost 6 bases and 0 bases respectively, with 12 bases between them. CDR1 is SNHLY, CDR2 FYNNEI, per germline. CDR3 sequence: CASSMNRVSGNTIYF. The CDR3 DNA sequence: TGTGCCAGCAGCATGAACAGGGTCTCTGGAAACACCATATATTTT.

The CDR3 nucleotides read TGTGCCAGCAGCCTAGACGGGGGGGCTCAGCCCCAGCATTTT. This translates into CASSLDGGAQPQHF. The chain uses TRBV7-2 and TRBJ1-5, with D maybe TRBD1 (6 bases). V was shortened by 5 bases and J by 6 bases, with 14 bases between the two germline ends. This CDR3 region has 14 residues. The germline V gene encodes CDR1 SGHTA and CDR2 FQGNSA.

The count of this clone is one. The chain uses TRBV7-3 and TRBJ2-5; 7 bases match TRBD1. The CDR3 runs to 15 residues. CDR1 is SGHTA and CDR2 is FQGTGA in the germline V gene. V dropped 6 bases and J dropped 5; count of bases not matched to a gene: 12. The CDR3 coding sequence is TGTGCCAGCAGGCCCACAGGGGAAAAGGGGGAGACCCAGTACTTC. As protein: CASRPTGEKGETQYF.

V is TRBV27 and J is TRBJ2-7; the match to TRBD1 covers 7 bases. The CDR3 runs 12 residues. Looked up from germline, CDR1 is MNHEY and CDR2 is SMNVEV (reference sequence). Trimming removed 8 bases from V and 4 bases from J; junction bases left unmatched: 5. The CDR3 region has the DNA TGTGCCAGCCGAGCAGGGGGTTACGAGCAGTACTTC. Its translation: CASRAGGYEQYF.

This chain connects TRBV28 to TRBJ1-3; 10 bases map to TRBD1. With V trimmed by 8 bases and J by 0 bases, 1 base remained unmatched. The CDR3 extends over 14 amino acids. Germline-derived CDR1 and CDR2 are MDHEN and SYDVKM. CDR3 in DNA: TGTGCCAGCCGGGACAGGGGCTCTGGAAACACCATATATTTT. This sequence encodes CASRDRGSGNTIYF.

This chain links TRBV4-2 with TRBJ2-3, with D possibly TRBD1 on 5 matching bases. V lost 2 bases and J 2 bases, leaving 17 bases between the germline ends. The length of the CDR3 is 17 residues. Germline V lookup: CDR1 LGHNA, CDR2 YNFKEQ. The CDR3 loop is CASSQRTSGDATDTQYF. The CDR3 nucleotides are TGTGCCAGCAGCCAACGGACATCAGGAGATGCCACAGATACGCAGTATTTT.